The T cell receptor (beta chain) under discussion was sequenced for a study of radiotherapy plus CTLA-4 blockade in lung cancer. Whole-study context: Objective responses were seen in more than 15% of patients, disease control in 25% to 35%.

The CDR3 loop spans 14 amino acids. Between the trimmed V and J ends, which lost 7 bases and 0 bases, there was a span of 12 bases. CDR1 is LNHDA, CDR2 SQIVND, per germline (reference sequence). The study's findings and limits: The best prediction of response reportedly came from early blood T cell clone dynamics, with interferon-beta.

Points on this clone: What it recognizes is unknown.

Sequencing was performed with immunoSEQ multiplex PCR; in TCRdb, only in-frame clones are kept and a portion is missing. The sample shows 95,000 to 150,000 clones, 90% of them seen only once. The V gene is TRBV19, the J gene TRBJ1-2, with D uncertain. The sequencing here drew on peripheral blood, taken from a patient treated with radiotherapy plus ipilimumab. The receptor was derived from a human donor with non-small cell lung cancer that progressed on radiotherapy plus ipilimumab. CDR3 protein: CASTMRVPNYGYTF. The CDR3 DNA reads as TGTGCCAGTACTATGCGGGTACCTAACTATGGCTACACCTTC.